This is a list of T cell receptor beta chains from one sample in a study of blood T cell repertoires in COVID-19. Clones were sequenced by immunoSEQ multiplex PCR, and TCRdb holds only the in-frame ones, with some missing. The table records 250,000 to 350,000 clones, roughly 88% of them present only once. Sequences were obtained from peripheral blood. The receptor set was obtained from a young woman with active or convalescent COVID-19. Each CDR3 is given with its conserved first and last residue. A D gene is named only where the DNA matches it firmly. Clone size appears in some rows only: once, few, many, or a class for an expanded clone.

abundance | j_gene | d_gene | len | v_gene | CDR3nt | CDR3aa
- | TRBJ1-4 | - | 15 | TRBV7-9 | TGTGCCAGCAAGGGAGGGAAGGAGCGTGGTGAAAAACTGTTTTTT | CASKGGKERGEKLFF
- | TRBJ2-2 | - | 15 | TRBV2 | TGTGCCAGCAGATTCGACCGGGGGAGCACCGGGGAGCTGTTTTTT | CASRFDRGSTGELFF
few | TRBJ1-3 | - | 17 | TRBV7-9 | TGTGCCAGCAGCTTCCCTGGACAGTTCTACTCTGGAAACACCATATATTTT | CASSFPGQFYSGNTIYF
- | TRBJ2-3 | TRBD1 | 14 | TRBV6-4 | TGTGCCAGCAGCCCGGACAGGTTAGATGGTACGCAGTATTTT | CASSPDRLDGTQYF
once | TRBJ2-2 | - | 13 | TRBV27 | TGTGCCAGCAGTTTTAAGGGGACCGGGGAGCTGTTTTTT | CASSFKGTGELFF
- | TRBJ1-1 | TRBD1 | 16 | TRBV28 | TGTGCCAGCAGTTTTGGCAGGGGGCGGGGAAACACTGAAGCTTTCTTT | CASSFGRGRGNTEAFF
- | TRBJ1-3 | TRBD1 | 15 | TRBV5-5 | TGTGCCAGCAGCTTAAGACAGGGATCTGGAAACACCATATATTTT | CASSLRQGSGNTIYF
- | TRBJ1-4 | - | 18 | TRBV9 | TGTGCCAGCAGCAGGGGAGGTAACTGGGGAACAACTAATGAAAAACTGTTTTTT | CASSRGGNWGTTNEKLFF
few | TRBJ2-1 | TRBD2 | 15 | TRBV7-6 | TGTGCCAGCAGCCGGACTAGCGGGGTCTACAATGAGCAGTTCTTC | CASSRTSGVYNEQFF
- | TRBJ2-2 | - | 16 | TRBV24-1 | TGTGCCACCAGGGGAGGAAGGGACGCGAACACCGGGGAGCTGTTTTTT | CATRGGRDANTGELFF
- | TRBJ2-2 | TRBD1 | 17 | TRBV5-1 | TGCGCCAGCAGCACGTCGACAGGGCCCTCGAACACCGGGGAGCTGTTTTTT | CASSTSTGPSNTGELFF
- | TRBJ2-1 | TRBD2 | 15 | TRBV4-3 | TGCGCCAGCAGCCAAGGGACTAGCGGCTACAATGAGCAGTTCTTC | CASSQGTSGYNEQFF
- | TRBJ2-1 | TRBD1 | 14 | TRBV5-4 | TGTGCCAGCAGCCTGAGGACAGGGAAGGGAAGGCAGTTCTTC | CASSLRTGKGRQFF
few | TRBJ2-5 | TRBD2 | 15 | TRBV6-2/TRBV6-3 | TGTGCCAGCAGTTACACTAGCGGGGGGCAAGAGACCCAGTACTTC | CASSYTSGGQETQYF
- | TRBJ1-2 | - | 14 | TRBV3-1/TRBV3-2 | TGTGCCAGCAGCCCAGGGGTGGCTAACTATGGCTACACCTTC | CASSPGVANYGYTF
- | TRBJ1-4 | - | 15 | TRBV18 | TGTGCCAGCTCCCCATATGTCGACTTTCCTGAAAAACTGTTTTTT | CASSPYVDFPEKLFF
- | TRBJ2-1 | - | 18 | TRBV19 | TGTGCCAGTAGTACTAATGACGGATGGGGGGGCCCCTACAATGAGCAGTTCTTC | CASSTNDGWGGPYNEQFF
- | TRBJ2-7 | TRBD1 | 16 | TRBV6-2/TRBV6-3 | TGTGCCAGCAGTTATCGGACAGGGGCCCCCTCCTACGAGCAGTACTTC | CASSYRTGAPSYEQYF
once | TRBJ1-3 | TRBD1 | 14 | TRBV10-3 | TGTGCCACCTCGGGACAGTCAGGAGGAAACACCATATATTTT | CATSGQSGGNTIYF
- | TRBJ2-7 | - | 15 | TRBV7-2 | TGTGCCAGCAGCTTAGACTCCTCGCCCGCCTACGAGCAGTACTTC | CASSLDSSPAYEQYF
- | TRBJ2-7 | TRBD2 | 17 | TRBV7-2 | TGTGCCAGCAGCTTAGTATCAACTAGCGGGGGTGCCTACGAGCAGTACTTC | CASSLVSTSGGAYEQYF
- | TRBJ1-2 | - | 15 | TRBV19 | TGTGCCAGTAGTCATCCCTCCGGGGATAACTATGGCTACACCTTC | CASSHPSGDNYGYTF
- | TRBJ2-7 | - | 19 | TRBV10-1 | TGCGGCAGAAGCGGGGCCACCGGGACAGGAAGGGGGTTGGAGTACGAGCAGTACTTC | CGRSGATGTGRGLEYEQYF
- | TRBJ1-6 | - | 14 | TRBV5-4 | TGTGCCAGCAGCCGCGACGGGGGGGATTCACCCCTCCACTTT | CASSRDGGDSPLHF
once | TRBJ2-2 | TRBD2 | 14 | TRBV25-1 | TGTGCCAGCAGTGGACTAGCCGGCACCGGGGAGCTGTTTTTT | CASSGLAGTGELFF
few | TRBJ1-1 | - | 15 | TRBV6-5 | TGTGCCAGCAGTAGCTCAGGGGTTAGGAACACTGAAGCTTTCTTT | CASSSSGVRNTEAFF
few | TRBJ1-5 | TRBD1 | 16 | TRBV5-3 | TGTGCCAGAAGCTTGGCCCGGGACAGGGACAATCAGCCCCAGCATTTT | CARSLARDRDNQPQHF
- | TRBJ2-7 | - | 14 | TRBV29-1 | TGCAGCGTTTCCGACAGTCGTCTCTCCTACGAGCAGTACTTC | CSVSDSRLSYEQYF
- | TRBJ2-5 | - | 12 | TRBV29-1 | TGCACCACTACCTCCCTAGGAGAGACCCAGTACTTC | CTTTSLGETQYF
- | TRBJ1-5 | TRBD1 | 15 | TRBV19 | TGTGCCAGTACTGACACAGGGGGCCGGATTCAGCCCCAGCATTTT | CASTDTGGRIQPQHF
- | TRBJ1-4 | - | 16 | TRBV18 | TGTGCCAGCTCTCTCGACAGCCCCGCAACTAATGAAAAACTGTTTTTT | CASSLDSPATNEKLFF
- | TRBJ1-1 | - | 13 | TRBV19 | TGTGCCAGTAGTATCCCCGACAGCGTCGAAGCTTTCTTT | CASSIPDSVEAFF
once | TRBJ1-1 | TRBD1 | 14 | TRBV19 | TGTGCCAGTAGTATCAACAGGGGGGGAACTGAAGCTTTCTTT | CASSINRGGTEAFF
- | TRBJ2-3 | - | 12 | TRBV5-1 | TGCGCCAGCAGCTTCTCGACATATACGCAGTATTTT | CASSFSTYTQYF
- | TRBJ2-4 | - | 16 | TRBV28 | TGTGCCAGCAGCGCTCTAACAGGGTTAGCCAAAAACATTCAGTACTTC | CASSALTGLAKNIQYF
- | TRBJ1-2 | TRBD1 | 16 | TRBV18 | TGTGCCAGCTCACCACCCGCAGGACAGGTTAACTATGGCTACACCTTC | CASSPPAGQVNYGYTF
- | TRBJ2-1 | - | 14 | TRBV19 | TGTGCCAGTAGTATGAGGCAGGGCTTTAGTGAGCAGTTCTTC | CASSMRQGFSEQFF
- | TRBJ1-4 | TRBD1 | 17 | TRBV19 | TGTGCCGGGGAATCCCCGGACAGGGGAAGGGTGGGTGAAAAACTGTTTTTT | CAGESPDRGRVGEKLFF
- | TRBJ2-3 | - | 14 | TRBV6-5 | TGTGCCAGCAGTCCGCCTTTAGCGGAAGATACGCAGTATTTT | CASSPPLAEDTQYF
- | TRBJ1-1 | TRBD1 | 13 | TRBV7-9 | TGTGCCAGCAGCTTCACAGGGGAAGCTGAAGCTTTCTTT | CASSFTGEAEAFF
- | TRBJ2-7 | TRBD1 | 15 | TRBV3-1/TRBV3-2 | TGTGCCAGCAGCCAGGGCCGGACAGGGGCCCACGAGCAGTACTTC | CASSQGRTGAHEQYF
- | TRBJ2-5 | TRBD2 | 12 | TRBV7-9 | TGTGCCAGCAGCCGGGAGGCAGAGACCCAGTACTTC | CASSREAETQYF
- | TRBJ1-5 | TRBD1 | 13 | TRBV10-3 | TGTGCCAGCGGGACAGGGGGCGATCAGCCCCAGCATTTT | CASGTGGDQPQHF
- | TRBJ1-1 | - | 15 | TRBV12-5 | TGTGCTAGTGGCCCCCCCGGCAGGGTAAACACTGAAGCTTTCTTT | CASGPPGRVNTEAFF
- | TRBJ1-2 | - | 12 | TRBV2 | TGTGCCAGCAGTGGGTCGGGGTATGGCTACACCTTC | CASSGSGYGYTF